These T cell receptor beta chains were read from a single sample in a study of cytomegalovirus exposure and HLA in healthy donors. Data came from immunoSEQ multiplex PCR; TCRdb stores just in-frame clones and leaves some out. Found here are 55,000 to 70,000 clones, about two thirds of them singletons; the top ten hold 15% to 20%. Sequenced: PBMCs. Every receptor here comes from a woman in her sixties or seventies in good health and CMV-seropositive. CDR3s include the opening cysteine and the closing phenylalanine or tryptophan. A D gene is named only where the DNA matches it firmly. Clone size is shown for a subset of rows, as once, few, many or a class of expanded clone.

v_gene	j_gene	d_gene	abundance	CDR3nt	CDR3aa
TRBV7-2	TRBJ2-1	TRBD1	.	TGTGCCAGCAGCACTAGACAGGGGGTAAAGGAGCAGTTCTTC	CASSTRQGVKEQFF
TRBV7-8	TRBJ2-2	TRBD2	few	TGTGCCAGCAGCCCACTAGCGGTGAACACCGGGGAGCTGTTTTTT	CASSPLAVNTGELFF
TRBV7-2	TRBJ2-1	.	.	TGTGCCAGCAGCTTAGAACGGTTTTCCTACAATGAGCAGTTCTTC	CASSLERFSYNEQFF
TRBV10-3	TRBJ2-5	TRBD2	.	TGTGCCATCAGTGAGGCCGGGACTAGCGGAGCCCAAGAGACCCAGTACTTC	CAISEAGTSGAQETQYF
TRBV5-6	TRBJ2-7	.	once	TGTGCCAGCAGCTTTAGATCCCATTTTAGCCTCTACGAGCAGTACTTC	CASSFRSHFSLYEQYF
TRBV5-1	TRBJ2-7	.	.	TGCGCCAGCAGCTTGGAGATCCCATACGGACAGACCTACGAGCAGTACTTC	CASSLEIPYGQTYEQYF
TRBV5-1	TRBJ2-5	.	once	TGCGCCAGCACTCTTCAGGGGGGCCAAGAGACCCAGTACTTC	CASTLQGGQETQYF
TRBV7-8	TRBJ2-7	TRBD1	.	TGTGCCAGCAGCTCGACCGGGACAGGGGGGTGGGAGCAGTACTTC	CASSSTGTGGWEQYF
TRBV13	TRBJ2-2	TRBD1	.	TGTGCCAGCAGCTTAGGGGGGACAGGGAGACCGAGCGGGGAGCTGTTTTTT	CASSLGGTGRPSGELFF
TRBV7-2	TRBJ2-1	TRBD1	few	TGTGCCAGCAGCCTGGACAGGGGGCTTTCAGGTTACAATGAGCAGTTCTTC	CASSLDRGLSGYNEQFF
TRBV2	TRBJ1-2	TRBD1	.	TGTGCCAGCAGTGAAGGCGGACAGGGTGGCTACACCTTC	CASSEGGQGGYTF
TRBV2	TRBJ1-5	TRBD1	once	TGTGCCAGCAGTGAGACAGGGGTCCCCTATCAGCCCCAGCATTTT	CASSETGVPYQPQHF
TRBV2	TRBJ2-2	TRBD1	many	TGTGCCAGCAGGGGGACAGACACCGGGGAGCTGTTTTTT	CASRGTDTGELFF
TRBV4-3	TRBJ2-2	.	.	TGCGCCAGCAGCCAAGGGAGGGAAAGGGGTTTCCCCGGGGAGCTGTTTTTT	CASSQGRERGFPGELFF
TRBV5-1	TRBJ1-1	TRBD1	.	TGCGCCAGCAGCCCGGGACAGGGGGGAACTGAAGCTTTCTTT	CASSPGQGGTEAFF
TRBV7-2	TRBJ2-3	.	.	TGTGCCAGCAGCTTAGTCAGGGCAGATACGCAGTATTTT	CASSLVRADTQYF
TRBV2	TRBJ1-2	.	many	TGTGCCAGCAGTATTACAGGGTTTGATGGCTACACCTTC	CASSITGFDGYTF
TRBV7-8	TRBJ1-6	TRBD1	.	TGTGCCAGCAGCCCACAACCGACAGGGGTCGGGGCTGGTTCACCCCTCCACTTT	CASSPQPTGVGAGSPLHF
TRBV6-6	TRBJ2-3	.	.	TGTGCCAGCGTGCTGGGGGGAACAGATACGCAGTATTTT	CASVLGGTDTQYF
TRBV9	TRBJ1-1	TRBD1	.	TGTGCCAGCAGCGTCCAGGGGGGCGCGGACACTGAAGCTTTCTTT	CASSVQGGADTEAFF
TRBV9	TRBJ2-4	TRBD2	few	TGTGCCAGCAGACTTCTTAGCGGGGGGGTGAAAAACATTCAGTACTTC	CASRLLSGGVKNIQYF
TRBV7-2	TRBJ2-7	.	.	TGTGCCAGCAGCTTAGCTGGACAGCCCTTCTACGAGCAGTACTTC	CASSLAGQPFYEQYF
TRBV7-9	TRBJ2-1	TRBD2	.	TGTGCCAGCAGTTTCTCGTCTAGCGGGGGGGGCAATGAGCAGTTCTTC	CASSFSSSGGGNEQFF
TRBV23-1	TRBJ2-1	.	.	TGCGCCAGCAGTCAATCTCTGAGTCGGGGTTACAATGAGCAGTTCTTC	CASSQSLSRGYNEQFF
TRBV7-4	TRBJ1-4	.	.	TGTGCCAGCAGCTTACGGGGGGCTGATCCCTTTGCAACTAATGAAAAACTGTTTTTT	CASSLRGADPFATNEKLFF
TRBV7-2	TRBJ2-3	TRBD2	.	TGTGCCAGCAGCTTAGGTAGCGGGGGGTCCACAGATACGCAGTATTTT	CASSLGSGGSTDTQYF
TRBV10-3	TRBJ2-7	TRBD2	once	TGTGCCATCAGTGAAGGGGCGGGGGGGCCCTACGAGCAGTACTTC	CAISEGAGGPYEQYF
TRBV11-2	TRBJ2-1	.	.	TGTGCCAGCAGCCCAATCAGACTAGAAAGGTGGAATGAGCAGTTCTTC	CASSPIRLERWNEQFF
TRBV6-1	TRBJ1-1	.	.	TGTGCCAGCAGTGTTCCTTTTGGACAGAACACTGAAGCTTTCTTT	CASSVPFGQNTEAFF
TRBV28	TRBJ1-1	TRBD1	.	TGTGCCAGCAGCACAGCCGGGACAGGGAACACTGAAGCTTTCTTT	CASSTAGTGNTEAFF
TRBV7-8	TRBJ2-1	TRBD2	.	TGTGCCAGCAGCTCTCCTATCGGGGGGGCCGCTAGGCAGTTCTTC	CASSSPIGGAARQFF
TRBV27	TRBJ1-5	TRBD1	.	TGTGTCACCCAAGGGGGCGCCTATCAGCCCCAGCATTTT	CVTQGGAYQPQHF
TRBV7-2	TRBJ1-5	TRBD1	few	TGTGCCAGCAGCCCTGGACAGGGCGAAAGAGTACATCAGCCCCAGCATTTT	CASSPGQGERVHQPQHF
TRBV5-1	TRBJ2-1	TRBD2	.	TGCGCCAGCAGCCCCGCCCGGACTAGCGGGGGGGACAATGAGCAGTTCTTC	CASSPARTSGGDNEQFF
TRBV7-2	TRBJ2-1	TRBD2	few	TGTGCCAGCAGCTTAGGGCGGGGGGGCCAGTTCTTC	CASSLGRGGQFF
TRBV7-2	TRBJ2-7	.	.	TGTGCCAGCAGCTTAGCCAGGGATGGGTACGAGCAGTACTTC	CASSLARDGYEQYF
TRBV18	TRBJ1-1	TRBD1	.	TGTGCCAGCTCACCACCGTCACAGGGGCAAACTGAAGCTTTCTTT	CASSPPSQGQTEAFF
TRBV29-1	TRBJ1-1	.	once	TGCAGCGCCCGGGATGCCAACACTGAAGCTTTCTTT	CSARDANTEAFF
TRBV5-1	TRBJ1-4	TRBD1	.	TGCGCCAGCAGCGGCGAGACAGGGGGCGGCGAAAAACTGTTTTTT	CASSGETGGGEKLFF
TRBV7-9	TRBJ2-3	.	once	TGTGCCAGCAGACCGGGATCTGGTGGGTGGAATACGCAGTATTTT	CASRPGSGGWNTQYF
TRBV19	TRBJ1-2	TRBD1	.	TGTGCCAGTAGTATATCTCAGGGGGACTATGGCTACACCTTC	CASSISQGDYGYTF
TRBV6-5	TRBJ1-2	.	.	TGTGCCAGCAGTTTCACAGGATGGGGCTATGGCTACACCTTC	CASSFTGWGYGYTF
TRBV2	TRBJ2-5	.	few	TGTGCCAGCAGTTTTACGGAAGAGACCCAGTACTTC	CASSFTEETQYF
TRBV7-2	TRBJ2-3	.	.	TGTGCCAGCAGCTTCCACGGGGAGCCCGTGGCTACGCAGTATTTT	CASSFHGEPVATQYF
TRBV18	TRBJ1-4	.	.	TGTGCCAGCTCTCCCGAGCAGGGTTGGGGTGAAAAACTGTTTTTT	CASSPEQGWGEKLFF
TRBV27	TRBJ1-1	.	.	TGTGCCAGCAGTTTGACAGTTAACACTGAAGCTTTCTTT	CASSLTVNTEAFF